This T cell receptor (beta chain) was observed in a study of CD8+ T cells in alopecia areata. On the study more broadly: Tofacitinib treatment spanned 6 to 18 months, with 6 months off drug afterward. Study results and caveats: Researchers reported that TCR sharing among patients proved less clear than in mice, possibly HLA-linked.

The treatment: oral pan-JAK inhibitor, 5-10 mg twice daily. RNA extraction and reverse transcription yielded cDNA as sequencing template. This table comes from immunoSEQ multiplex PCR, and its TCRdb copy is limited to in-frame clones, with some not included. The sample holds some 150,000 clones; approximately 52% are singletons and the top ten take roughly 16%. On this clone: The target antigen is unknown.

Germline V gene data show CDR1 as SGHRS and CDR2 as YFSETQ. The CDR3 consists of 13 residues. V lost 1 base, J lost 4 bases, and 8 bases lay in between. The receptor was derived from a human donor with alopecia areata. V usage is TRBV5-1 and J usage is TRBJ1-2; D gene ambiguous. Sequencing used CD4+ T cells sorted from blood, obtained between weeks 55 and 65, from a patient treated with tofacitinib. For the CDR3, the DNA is TGCGCCAGCAGCTTGACAGAAGTCTATGGCTACACCTTC. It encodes CASSLTEVYGYTF.